The clone carrying this TCR beta chain has a count of ten or more. The CDR3 is 13 residues long. Trimming pared 3 bases from V and 4 bases from J, leaving 9 bases between. Germline lookup yields CDR1 LGHNA and CDR2 YNFKEQ. The unsorted libraries originated from 2 million PBMCs that had been stored at -80 C. This sample is drawn from a study of neurological immune-mediated disorders. TCRdb used MiXCR to reprocess the 5' RACE reads, holding one entry per CDR3 protein. In the table there are 60,000 to 70,000 distinct CDR3 sequences, roughly 5% of which are singletons. Input material: PBMCs. This chain uses TRBV4-2 with TRBJ1-2; D possibly corresponds to TRBD1 (6 bases). The sequence derives from a human donor with multiple sclerosis. The donor label of this sample is uncertain. Here the CDR3 DNA reads TGTGCCAGCAGCCAGCGGGGGCTCTATGGCTACACCTTC. Translated: CASSQRGLYGYTF.